This T cell receptor beta chain was recorded in a study of metastatic and nonmetastatic thyroid tumors. Study information: Patients with malignant and benign thyroid disease provided blood and tumor or nodule tissue, whose repertoires were compared.

Before thyroid surgery, none of the patients had received any treatment. TCRdb reanalyzed the PCR reads via MiXCR. The sample yields tens of thousands of clones, 9.5% to 15% seen once. Germline values: CDR1 MDHEN, CDR2 SYDVKM. This CDR3 comprises 13 residues. V lost 10 bases and J lost 4; bases outside the gene matches: 7. This clone was seen many times. Sequencing used blood. The sequence was obtained from a female donor with papillary thyroid cancer or a benign thyroid nodule (not recorded which). Some clones in this sample may be carry-over from other donors' samples. The V and J genes are TRBV28 and TRBJ1-2, with 9 bases aligning to TRBD1. CDR3: CATFTGGVYGYTF. In DNA form, the CDR3 reads TGTGCCACCTTTACAGGGGGCGTCTATGGCTACACCTTC.